This T cell receptor beta chain was observed in a study of OX40 agonist ivuxolimab in advanced cancers. The cohort excluded patients with autoimmune disease history or systemic immunosuppression. Per the germline V gene, CDR1 is MNHEY and CDR2 is SMNVEV (reference sequence). The CDR3 runs 15 residues. Trimming stripped 4 bases from V and 2 bases from J, with 12 bases between. Profiling relied on immunoSEQ multiplex PCR, and the TCRdb table lists in-frame clones only, not all of them. There are over 95,000 clones in the sample; approximately 83% occur only once, and about 1.5% lies in the top ten. This clone was seen more than once but under ten times.

The J gene is TRBJ1-5, the V gene TRBV27; D is ambiguous. The receptor comes from an adult with an advanced solid tumor such as melanoma, head and neck, liver or kidney cancer. This specimen consisted of CD4+ or CD8+ T cells sorted from blood, obtained in a trial of the OX40 agonist ivuxolimab. CDR3 bases: TGTGCCAGCAGTTACGCGATGGCAGGCAATCAGCCCCAGCATTTT. Translating gives CASSYAMAGNQPQHF.